This T cell receptor (beta chain) derives from a study of blood T cell repertoires in COVID-19. Study information: The study drew acute and convalescent COVID-19 samples from the United States, Italy and Spain.

In the authors' methods: The authors estimated nucleated cell counts from reference gene primer amplification. The protocol was immunoSEQ multiplex PCR, while the TCRdb copy is restricted to in-frame clones and leaves out a portion. The V and J calls and clone size are taken from that table; D and trimming were inferred from the DNA. The sample lists about 140,000 clones; more than 75% were seen once. What was sequenced was peripheral blood. This receptor was taken from a human donor with acute or convalescent COVID-19. The donor label of this sample is uncertain.

The CDR3 sequence: CASSIGSGLAGADTQYF. The CDR3 region has the DNA TGTGCCAGCAGCATAGGATCGGGACTAGCGGGAGCAGATACGCAGTATTTT. The rearrangement uses TRBV7-2 and TRBJ2-3; 14 bases agree with TRBD2. Losses at the gene ends were 5 bases for V and 4 bases for J; bases not matched to a gene: 8. Germline CDR1 and CDR2: SGHTA and FQGNSA. The CDR3 is 17 residues long.